The table lists the clone carrying this TCR beta chain with a few counts. Antigen: not known. This CDR3 contains 13 residues. The germline V and J ends were trimmed by 2 bases and 8 bases, with 12 bases remaining between them. In germline, CDR1 is SGHTA, CDR2 FQGNSA. MiXCR, applied by TCRdb to the reads, yields one record per CDR3 protein. This table has around 340,000 distinct CDR3 sequences, 25% to 30% appearing once. This entry is derived from a study of T cell repertoires in cytomegalovirus infection. This sequence joins TRBV7-2 and TRBJ1-1, with D possibly matching TRBD1 (5 bases). The sequencing here drew on cultured PBMCs, taken from culture after CMV antigen stimulation. This clonotype originated in a human donor in good health (CMV status not recorded). Some clones in this sample may be carry-over from other donors' samples. CDR3 sequence: CASSLRGAKEAFF. The CDR3 coding sequence is TGTGCCAGCAGCTTACGAGGGGCAAAGGAAGCTTTCTTT.